The next 2 T cell receptor beta chains were all read from a single sample in a study of immune heterogeneity within non-small cell lung tumors. With approximately 600 ng used per sample, the template was genomic DNA from bulk tumor. Several biopsies per primary tumor, spaced far apart, were taken during surgery. It was patients with untreated, newly diagnosed non-small cell lung cancer who underwent curative surgery. TCR beta CDR3 regions came from multiplex PCR with 32 forward V and 13 reverse J primers. TCRdb re-derived calls from the multiplex PCR reads in MiXCR, one entry per CDR3 protein. Altogether roughly 14,000 distinct CDR3 sequences are present, less than 35% being singletons, with the ten largest covering approximately 4.1%. Material for sequencing was lung tumor tissue. The origin of the receptors is a middle-aged man with non-small cell lung cancer.

The chain is built from TRBV19 and TRBJ2-1; 8 nucleotides align to TRBD2. The J segment lost 8 bases and the V segment lost 5 bases, leaving 14 bases of the junction unmatched. The germline CDR1 and CDR2 sequences are LNHDA and SQIVND (reference sequence). The CDR3 loop spans 16 amino acids. The DNA of the CDR3 is TGTGCCAGTAGTTCTCTCGGGACTAGTAATCTCGATGAGCAGTTCTTC. It encodes CASSSLGTSNLDEQFF.

Concerning this clonotype: Possible read error: a much larger clone is one base away. The rearrangement uses TRBV20-1 and TRBJ2-7, with D possibly being TRBD1 or TRBD2 (5 bases each). In germline, CDR1 is DFQATT, CDR2 SNEGSKA (reference sequence). The CDR3 is 14 residues long. Trimming took 4 bases from V and 8 from J, leaving 21 bases between them. The CDR3 region is CSAKHRDLKGQQYF. DNA of the CDR3: TGCAGTGCTAAACACCGGGACCTGAAAGGCCAGCAGTACTTC.